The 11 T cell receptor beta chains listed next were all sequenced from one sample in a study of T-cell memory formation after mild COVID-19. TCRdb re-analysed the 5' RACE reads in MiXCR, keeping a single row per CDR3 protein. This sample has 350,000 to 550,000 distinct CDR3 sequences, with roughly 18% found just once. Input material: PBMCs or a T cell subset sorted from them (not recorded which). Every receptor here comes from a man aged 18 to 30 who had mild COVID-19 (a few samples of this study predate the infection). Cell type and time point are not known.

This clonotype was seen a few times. In DNA, the CDR3 is TGTGCCAGCAGTACAGGGGGCGCCACCGGGGAGCTGTTTTTT. As protein: CASSTGGATGELFF. J is TRBJ2-2 and V is TRBV12-3 or TRBV12-4; 9 bases agree with TRBD1. V lost 5 bases and J lost 4; bases outside the gene matches: 2. CDR3 length: 14 residues.

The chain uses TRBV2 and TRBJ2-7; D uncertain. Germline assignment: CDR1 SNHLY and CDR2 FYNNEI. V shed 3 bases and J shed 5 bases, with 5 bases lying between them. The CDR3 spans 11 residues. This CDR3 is CASSESHEQYF. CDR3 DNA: TGTGCCAGCAGTGAGTCACACGAGCAGTACTTC.

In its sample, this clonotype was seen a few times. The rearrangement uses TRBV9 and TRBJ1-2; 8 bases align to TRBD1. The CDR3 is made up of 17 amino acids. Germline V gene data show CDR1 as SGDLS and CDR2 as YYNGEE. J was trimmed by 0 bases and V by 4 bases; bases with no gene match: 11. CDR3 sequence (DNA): TGTGCCAGCAGCAGAGGCTGGGACAGGCCCTCTAACTATGGCTACACCTTC. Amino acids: CASSRGWDRPSNYGYTF.

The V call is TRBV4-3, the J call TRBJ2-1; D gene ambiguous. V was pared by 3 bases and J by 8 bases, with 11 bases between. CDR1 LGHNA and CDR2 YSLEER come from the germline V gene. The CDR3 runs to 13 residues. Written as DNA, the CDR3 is TGCGCCAGCAGCCACGGACCCCGGGATGAGCAGTTCTTC. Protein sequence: CASSHGPRDEQFF.

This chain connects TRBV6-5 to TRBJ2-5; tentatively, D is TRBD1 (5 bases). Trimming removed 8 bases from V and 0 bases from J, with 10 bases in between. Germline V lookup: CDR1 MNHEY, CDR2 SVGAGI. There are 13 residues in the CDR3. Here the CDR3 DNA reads TGTGCCAGCGGACACAGAAACCAAGAGACCCAGTACTTC. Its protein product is CASGHRNQETQYF.

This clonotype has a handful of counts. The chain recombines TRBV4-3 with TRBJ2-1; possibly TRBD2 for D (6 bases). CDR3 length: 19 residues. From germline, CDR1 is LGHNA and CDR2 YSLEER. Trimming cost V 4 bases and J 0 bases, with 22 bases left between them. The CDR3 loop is CASSPGVRDSRGSYNEQFF. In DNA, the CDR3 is TGCGCCAGCAGCCCAGGTGTCCGGGACTCACGAGGCTCCTACAATGAGCAGTTCTTC.

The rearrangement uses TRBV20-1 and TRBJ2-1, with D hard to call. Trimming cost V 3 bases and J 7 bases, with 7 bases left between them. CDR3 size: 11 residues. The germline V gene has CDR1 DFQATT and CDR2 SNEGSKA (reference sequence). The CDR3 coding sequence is TGCAGTGCTAGGGTAGTGAATGAGCAGTTCTTC. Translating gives CSARVVNEQFF.

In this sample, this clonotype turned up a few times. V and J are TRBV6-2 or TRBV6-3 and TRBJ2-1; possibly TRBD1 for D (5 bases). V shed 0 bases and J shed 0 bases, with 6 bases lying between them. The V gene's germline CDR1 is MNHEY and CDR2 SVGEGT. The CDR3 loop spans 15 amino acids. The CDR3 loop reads CASSYSGASYNEQFF. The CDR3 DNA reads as TGTGCCAGCAGTTACTCAGGGGCCTCCTACAATGAGCAGTTCTTC.

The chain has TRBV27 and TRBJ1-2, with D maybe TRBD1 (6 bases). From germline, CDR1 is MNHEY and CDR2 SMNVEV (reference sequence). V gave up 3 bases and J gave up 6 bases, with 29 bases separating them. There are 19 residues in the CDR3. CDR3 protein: CASSFDAGTRGRGVNGYTF. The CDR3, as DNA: TGTGCCAGCAGTTTCGATGCCGGGACAAGGGGAAGAGGAGTTAATGGCTACACCTTC.

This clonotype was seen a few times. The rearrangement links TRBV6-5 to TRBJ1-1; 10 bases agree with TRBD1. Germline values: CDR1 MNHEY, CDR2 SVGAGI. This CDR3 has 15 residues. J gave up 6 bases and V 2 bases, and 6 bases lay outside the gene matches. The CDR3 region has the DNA TGTGCCAGCAGTTACCAGGGACAGGGGTTCGCTGAAGCTTTCTTT. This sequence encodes CASSYQGQGFAEAFF.

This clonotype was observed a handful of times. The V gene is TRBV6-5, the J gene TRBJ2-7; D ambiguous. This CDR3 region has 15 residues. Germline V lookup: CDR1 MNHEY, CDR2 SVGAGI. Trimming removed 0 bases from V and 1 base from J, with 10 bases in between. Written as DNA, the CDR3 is TGTGCCAGCAGTTACTCTGGGGATTCTTCCTACGAGCAGTACTTC. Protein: CASSYSGDSSYEQYF.